Listed here are 9 T cell receptor beta chains from one sample, sequenced in a study of T cells in Graves' hyperthyroidism and ophthalmopathy. There were TCR beta CDR3 regions amplified from RNA transcripts. Carried out on the TCR CDR3, a first-round RT-PCR used the HTBI primer set. TCRdb reprocessed the multiplex PCR reads via MiXCR and lists one record per CDR3 protein. The table shows under 650,000 distinct CDR3 sequences, with about 16% occurring only once. Input material: blood. Receptors were obtained from a woman in her thirties with Graves' hyperthyroidism.

This clonotype was counted at least ten times. V usage is TRBV5-1 and J usage is TRBJ1-1; TRBD1 matches at 9 bases. V dropped 6 bases and J dropped 4; count of bases not matched to a gene: 7. The CDR3 runs to 14 residues. CDR1 and CDR2 (germline): SGHRS, YFSETQ. The CDR3, as DNA: TGCGCCAGCAAATCGACGACAGGGGGCACTGAAGCTTTCTTT. It specifies CASKSTTGGTEAFF.

The V gene is TRBV7-2, the J gene TRBJ1-6; D is unresolved. Per germline, CDR1 SGHTA and CDR2 FQGNSA. V lost 0 bases, J lost 5 bases, and 14 bases lay in between. This CDR3 region has 17 residues. The CDR3 loop reads CASSLALGQRDNSPLHF. DNA of the CDR3: TGTGCCAGCAGCTTAGCTCTCGGGCAAAGGGATAATTCACCCCTCCACTTT.

In its sample, this clonotype was seen a few times. The chain couples TRBV20-1 to TRBJ1-5; 11 bases are a match to TRBD1. In germline, CDR1 is DFQATT, CDR2 SNEGSKA (reference sequence). J was trimmed by 1 base and V by 1 base; bases with no gene match: 9. The CDR3 consists of 18 residues. The CDR3 sequence is CSARGPGQGVLSNQPQHF. CDR3 in DNA: TGCAGTGCTAGAGGCCCGGGACAGGGGGTTTTAAGCAATCAGCCCCAGCATTTT.

This clonotype appeared a few times. The chain couples TRBV19 to TRBJ1-5; no firm D call. The CDR3 extends over 15 amino acids. Trimming removed 3 bases from V and 4 bases from J, with 13 bases in between. Germline-derived CDR1 and CDR2 are LNHDA and SQIVND (reference sequence). The CDR3: CASSIGTVRNQPQHF. The DNA of the CDR3 is TGTGCCAGTAGTATTGGAACGGTAAGAAATCAGCCCCAGCATTTT.

This clonotype was seen ten or more times. This chain joins TRBV7-2 and TRBJ2-1; 10 positions match TRBD2. Germline CDR1 is SGHTA and CDR2 is FQGNSA. CDR3 length: 15 residues. The ends lost 6 bases at V and 4 bases at J; junction bases unmatched: 6. CDR3 nucleotide sequence: TGTGCCAGCAGTCCCCTAGCGGGAGTGTACAATGAGCAGTTCTTC. This translates into CASSPLAGVYNEQFF.

This clonotype was seen more than once but under ten times. The rearrangement uses TRBV7-6 and TRBJ1-4, with D unresolved. V dropped 6 bases and J dropped 8 bases, with 16 bases sitting between them. Germline CDR1 reads SGHVS; CDR2 reads FNYEAQ. The CDR3 runs 14 residues. The CDR3: CASSKRESGEKLFF. The CDR3 nucleotides are TGTGCCAGCAGTAAGCGGGAGTCAGGCGAAAAACTGTTTTTT.

This clonotype was seen ten or more times. The chain combines TRBV6-1 with TRBJ2-3; 8 bases are shared with TRBD2. This CDR3 has 14 amino acids. Germline V gives CDR1 MNHNS, CDR2 SASEGT. V gave up 10 bases and J gave up 3 bases; unmatched junction bases: 9. The CDR3 region has the DNA TGTGCCACATCAGCGGGAGTAGGGACAGATACGCAGTATTTT. This encodes CATSAGVGTDTQYF.

The chain links TRBV12-3 or TRBV12-4 to TRBJ2-1; 13 bases are a match to TRBD2. The V segment lost 7 bases and the J segment 12 bases; nucleotides outside the gene matches: 9. This CDR3 has 14 residues. The CDR3 here is CASTRTSGSRGQFF. CDR3 sequence (DNA): TGTGCCAGCACCCGGACTAGCGGGAGCCGGGGGCAGTTCTTC.

This clonotype was seen ten or more times. The CDR3 nucleotides read TGTGCCAGCAGTGTCTGGGGGAGGGATACTGAAGCTTTCTTT. As protein: CASSVWGRDTEAFF. The rearrangement links TRBV6-1 to TRBJ1-1, with a weak D call TRBD1 (5 bases). The germline gives CDR1 MNHNS, CDR2 SASEGT. The CDR3 has 14 amino acids. V was trimmed by 4 bases and J by 5 bases, leaving 14 bases between them.